This T cell receptor beta chain comes out of a study of blood T cell repertoires in COVID-19. This clone was observed a single time. TCRdb keeps only in-frame clones here, not all; method: immunoSEQ multiplex PCR. The table includes roughly 450,000 clones, less than 95% detected once. Deletions cut 5 bases from V and 1 base from J, with 13 bases between. The CDR3 extends over 14 amino acids. CDR1 and CDR2 (germline): SGHRS, YFSETQ. The source of this sequence is a man younger than 30 who had recovered from COVID-19. The sample was PBMCs or T cells enriched from blood (not recorded which). V and J are TRBV5-1 and TRBJ2-7; D gene unclear. CDR3 sequence reads: CASRTLRQSYEQYF. The DNA for the CDR3 is TGCGCCAGCAGGACTTTACGGCAATCCTACGAGCAGTACTTC.